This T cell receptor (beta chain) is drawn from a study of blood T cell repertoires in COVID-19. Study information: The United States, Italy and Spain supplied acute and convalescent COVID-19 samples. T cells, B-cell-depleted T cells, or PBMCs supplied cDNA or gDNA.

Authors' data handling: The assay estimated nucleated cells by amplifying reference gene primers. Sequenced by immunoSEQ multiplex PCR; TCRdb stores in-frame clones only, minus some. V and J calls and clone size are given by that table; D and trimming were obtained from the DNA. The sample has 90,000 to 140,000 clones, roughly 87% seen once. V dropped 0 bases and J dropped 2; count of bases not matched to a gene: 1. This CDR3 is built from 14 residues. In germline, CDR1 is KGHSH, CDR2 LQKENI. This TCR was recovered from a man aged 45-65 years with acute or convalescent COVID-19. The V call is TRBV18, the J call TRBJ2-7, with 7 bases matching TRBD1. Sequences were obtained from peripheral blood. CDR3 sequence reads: CASSPPGQTYEQYF. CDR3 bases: TGTGCCAGCTCACCACCGGGACAGACCTACGAGCAGTACTTC. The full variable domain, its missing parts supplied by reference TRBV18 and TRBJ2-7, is NAGVMQNPRHLVRRRGQEARLRCSPMKGHSHVYWYRQLPEEGLKFMVYLQKENIIDESGMPKERFSAEFPKEGPSILRIQQVVRGDSAAYFCASSPPGQTYEQYFGPGTRLTVT.